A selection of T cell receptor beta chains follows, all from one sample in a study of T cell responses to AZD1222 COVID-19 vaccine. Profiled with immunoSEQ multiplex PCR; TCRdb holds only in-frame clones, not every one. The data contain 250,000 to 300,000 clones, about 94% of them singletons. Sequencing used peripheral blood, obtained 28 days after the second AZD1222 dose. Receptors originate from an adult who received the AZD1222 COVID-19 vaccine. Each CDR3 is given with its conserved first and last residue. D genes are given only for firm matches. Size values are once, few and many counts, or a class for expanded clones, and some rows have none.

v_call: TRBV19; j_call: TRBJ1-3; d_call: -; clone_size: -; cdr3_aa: CASRDRPGDGNTIYF; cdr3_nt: TGTGCCAGTAGAGACAGACCCGGGGATGGAAACACCATATATTTT
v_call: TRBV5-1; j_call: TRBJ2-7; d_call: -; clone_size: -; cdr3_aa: CASSLAGTSAYEQYF; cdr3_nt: TGCGCCAGCAGCTTGGCCGGGACTTCAGCGTACGAGCAGTACTTC
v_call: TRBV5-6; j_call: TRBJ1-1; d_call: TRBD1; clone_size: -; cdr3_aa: CASSSGTGAEAFF; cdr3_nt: TGTGCCAGCAGCTCCGGGACAGGGGCTGAAGCTTTCTTT
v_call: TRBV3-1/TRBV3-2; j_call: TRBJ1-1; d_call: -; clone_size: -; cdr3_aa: CASSQGVGHTEAFF; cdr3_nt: TGTGCCAGCAGCCAAGGCGTTGGGCATACTGAAGCTTTCTTT
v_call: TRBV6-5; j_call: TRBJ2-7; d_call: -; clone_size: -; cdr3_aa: CASSQRTAEQYF; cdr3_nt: TGTGCCAGCAGTCAACGGACAGCCGAGCAGTACTTC
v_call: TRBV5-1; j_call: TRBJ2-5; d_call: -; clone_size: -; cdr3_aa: CASSEPSKTQYF; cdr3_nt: TGCGCCAGCAGCGAACCATCAAAGACCCAGTACTTC
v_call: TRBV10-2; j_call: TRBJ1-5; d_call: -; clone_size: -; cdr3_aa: CASSETGRQPQHF; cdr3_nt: TGCGCCAGCAGTGAAACAGGGAGACAGCCCCAGCATTTT
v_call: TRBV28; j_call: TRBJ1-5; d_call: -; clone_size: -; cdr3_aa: CASSDPGQGNSNQPQHF; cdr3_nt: TGTGCCAGCAGTGACCCCGGTCAGGGTAATAGCAATCAGCCCCAGCATTTT
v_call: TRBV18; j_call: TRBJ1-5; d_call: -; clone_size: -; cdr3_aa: CASSSEDNQPQHF; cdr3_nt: TGTGCCAGCTCATCAGAGGACAATCAGCCCCAGCATTTT
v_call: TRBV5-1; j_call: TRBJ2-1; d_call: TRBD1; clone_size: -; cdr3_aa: CASSAGQDYNEQFF; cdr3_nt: TGCGCCAGCAGCGCGGGACAGGACTACAATGAGCAGTTCTTC
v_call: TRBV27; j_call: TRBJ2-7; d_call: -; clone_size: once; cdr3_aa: CASSLRRGYEQYF; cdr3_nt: TGTGCCAGCAGTTTAAGGAGAGGCTACGAGCAGTACTTC
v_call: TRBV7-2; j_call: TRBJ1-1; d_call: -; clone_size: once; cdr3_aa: CASSLTGRGAFF; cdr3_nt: TGTGCCAGCAGCCTCACAGGCCGGGGAGCTTTCTTT
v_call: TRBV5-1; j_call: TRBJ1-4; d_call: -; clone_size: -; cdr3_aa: CASSLDRTNEKLFF; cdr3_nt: TGCGCCAGCAGCCTCGACAGGACTAATGAAAAACTGTTTTTT
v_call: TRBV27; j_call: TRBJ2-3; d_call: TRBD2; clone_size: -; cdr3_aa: CASSRLAVADTQYF; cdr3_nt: TGTGCCAGCAGTCGGCTAGCGGTTGCAGATACGCAGTATTTT
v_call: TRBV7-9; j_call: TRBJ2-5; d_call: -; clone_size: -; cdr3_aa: CASSFIETQYF; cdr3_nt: TGTGCCAGCAGCTTTATTGAGACCCAGTACTTC
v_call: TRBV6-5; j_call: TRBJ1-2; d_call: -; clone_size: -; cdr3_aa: CACQGAMGGYTF; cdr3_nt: TGTGCCTGCCAGGGAGCTATGGGCGGCTACACCTTC
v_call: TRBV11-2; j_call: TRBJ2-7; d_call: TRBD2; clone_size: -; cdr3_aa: CASSTLTSATYEQYF; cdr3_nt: TGTGCCAGCAGCACGTTGACTAGCGCTACCTACGAGCAGTACTTC
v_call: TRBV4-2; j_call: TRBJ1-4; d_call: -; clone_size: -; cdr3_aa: CATGGGGLGEKLFF; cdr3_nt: TGTGCCACCGGCGGAGGGGGGTTGGGTGAAAAACTGTTTTTT
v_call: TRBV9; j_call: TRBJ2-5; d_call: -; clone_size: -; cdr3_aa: CASSPHRDGSTQYF; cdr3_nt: TGTGCCAGCAGCCCCCACAGGGATGGATCGACCCAGTACTTC
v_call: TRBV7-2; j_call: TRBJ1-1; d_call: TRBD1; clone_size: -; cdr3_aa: CASSLRTGGTEAFF; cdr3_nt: TGTGCCAGCAGCTTAAGGACAGGGGGCACTGAAGCTTTCTTT
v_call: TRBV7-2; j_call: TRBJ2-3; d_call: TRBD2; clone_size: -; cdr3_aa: CASSLAGGPTDTQYF; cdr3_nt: TGTGCCAGCAGCTTAGCGGGAGGGCCGACAGATACGCAGTATTTT
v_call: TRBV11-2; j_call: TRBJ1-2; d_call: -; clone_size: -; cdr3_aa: CASREAGVRSYTF; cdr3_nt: TGTGCCAGCAGGGAGGCCGGGGTGAGAAGCTACACCTTC
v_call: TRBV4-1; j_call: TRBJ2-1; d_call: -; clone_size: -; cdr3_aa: CASSPTWLGEQFF; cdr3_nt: TGCGCCAGCAGCCCTACATGGCTCGGGGAGCAGTTCTTC
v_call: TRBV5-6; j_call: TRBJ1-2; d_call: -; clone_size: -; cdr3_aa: CASTRQGIRVGYTF; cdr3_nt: TGTGCCAGCACCCGGCAGGGGATTAGGGTTGGCTACACCTTC
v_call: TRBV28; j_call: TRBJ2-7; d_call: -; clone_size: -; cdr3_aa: CASTRRGPYEQYF; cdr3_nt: TGTGCCAGCACAAGGAGGGGCCCTTACGAGCAGTACTTC
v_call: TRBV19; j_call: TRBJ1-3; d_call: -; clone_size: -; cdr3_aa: CASSISTAGNTIYF; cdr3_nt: TGTGCCAGTAGTATCTCAACAGCTGGAAACACCATATATTTT
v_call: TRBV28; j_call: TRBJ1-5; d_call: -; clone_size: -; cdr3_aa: CASSTGRRVQPQHF; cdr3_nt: TGTGCCAGCAGCACAGGGAGAAGGGTTCAGCCCCAGCATTTT
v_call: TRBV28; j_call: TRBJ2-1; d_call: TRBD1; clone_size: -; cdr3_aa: CASRPLGTGGENEQFF; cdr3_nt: TGTGCCAGCAGGCCGTTGGGGACAGGGGGGGAGAATGAGCAGTTCTTC
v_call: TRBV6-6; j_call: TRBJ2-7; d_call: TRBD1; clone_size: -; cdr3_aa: CASGDGQGKYEQYF; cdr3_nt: TGTGCCAGCGGTGACGGACAGGGGAAATACGAGCAGTACTTC
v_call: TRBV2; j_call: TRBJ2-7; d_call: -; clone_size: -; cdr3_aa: CASISRSYEQYF; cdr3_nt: TGTGCCAGCATTAGTCGGTCCTACGAGCAGTACTTC
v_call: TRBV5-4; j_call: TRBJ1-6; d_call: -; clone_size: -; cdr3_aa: CASSLGQNYNSPLHF; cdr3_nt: TGTGCCAGCAGCTTGGGGCAGAACTATAATTCACCCCTCCACTTT
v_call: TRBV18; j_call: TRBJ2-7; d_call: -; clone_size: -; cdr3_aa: CASSIGAHEQYF; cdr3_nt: TGTGCCAGCTCCATCGGGGCCCACGAGCAGTACTTC
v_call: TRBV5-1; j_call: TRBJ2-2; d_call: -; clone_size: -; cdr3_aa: CASSLVQSNTGELFF; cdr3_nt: TGCGCCAGCAGCTTGGTACAGTCGAACACCGGGGAGCTGTTTTTT
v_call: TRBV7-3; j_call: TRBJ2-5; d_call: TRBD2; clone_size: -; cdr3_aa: CASSVGAGGMQETQYF; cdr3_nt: TGTGCCAGCAGCGTAGGAGCGGGAGGGATGCAGGAGACCCAGTACTTC
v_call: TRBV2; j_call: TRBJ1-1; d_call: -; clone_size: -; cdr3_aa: CASSEFGGDTEAFF; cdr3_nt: TGTGCCAGCAGTGAATTTGGGGGGGACACTGAAGCTTTCTTT
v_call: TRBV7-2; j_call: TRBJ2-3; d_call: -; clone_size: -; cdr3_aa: CASSSIPTDTQYF; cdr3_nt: TGTGCCAGCAGCTCCATCCCCACAGATACGCAGTATTTT
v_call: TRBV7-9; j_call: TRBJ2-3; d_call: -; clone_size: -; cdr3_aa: CASIDLVDPDTQYF; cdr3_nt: TGTGCCAGCATCGACCTCGTAGATCCAGATACGCAGTATTTT
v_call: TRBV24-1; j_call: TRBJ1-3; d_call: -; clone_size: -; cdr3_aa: CATSTGKGSGNTIYF; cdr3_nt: TGTGCCACCTCTACAGGGAAAGGCTCTGGAAACACCATATATTTT
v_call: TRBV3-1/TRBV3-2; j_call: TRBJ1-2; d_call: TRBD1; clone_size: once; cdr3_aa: CASSQEQGQGANGYTF; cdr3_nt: TGTGCCAGCAGCCAAGAACAAGGACAGGGGGCAAATGGCTACACCTTC
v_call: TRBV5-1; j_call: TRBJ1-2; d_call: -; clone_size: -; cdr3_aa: CASSSGQAYGYTF; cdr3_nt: TGCGCCAGCAGCTCCGGGCAGGCCTATGGCTACACCTTC
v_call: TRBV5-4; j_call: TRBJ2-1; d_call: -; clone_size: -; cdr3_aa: CASSLDRSSYNEQFF; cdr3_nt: TGTGCCAGCAGCTTGGACAGGAGCTCCTACAATGAGCAGTTCTTC
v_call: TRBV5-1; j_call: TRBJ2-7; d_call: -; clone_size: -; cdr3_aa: CASSRMTNWGEQYF; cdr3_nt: TGCGCCAGCAGCAGGATGACTAATTGGGGCGAGCAGTACTTC
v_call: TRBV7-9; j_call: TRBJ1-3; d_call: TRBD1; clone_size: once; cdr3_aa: CASSPQGGSGNTIYF; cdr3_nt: TGTGCCAGCAGCCCCCAGGGGGGCTCTGGAAACACCATATATTTT
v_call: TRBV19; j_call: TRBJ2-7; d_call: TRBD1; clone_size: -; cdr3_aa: CASSSGTGYSYEQYF; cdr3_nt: TGTGCCAGTAGTTCCGGGACAGGGTACTCCTACGAGCAGTACTTC
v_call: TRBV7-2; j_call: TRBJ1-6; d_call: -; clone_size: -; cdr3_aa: CASSLDTKNSPLHF; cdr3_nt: TGTGCCAGCAGCTTGGACACGAAAAATTCACCCCTCCACTTT